This TCR beta chain is drawn from a study of cytomegalovirus exposure and HLA in healthy donors. V dropped 4 bases and J dropped 6 bases, with 14 bases sitting between them. This CDR3 spans 14 amino acids. In germline, CDR1 is SGDLS, CDR2 YYNGEE. It was with 60 Vbeta and 13 Jbeta primers that the PCR ran. The method was immunoSEQ multiplex PCR; TCRdb's version includes in-frame clones alone and lacks a portion of them. The sample records fewer than 250,000 clones, about 80% being singletons. The receptor's source is a man aged 35-49 years in good health and CMV-seronegative. Input material: PBMCs. J is TRBJ2-1 and V is TRBV9, with D possibly being TRBD2 (5 bases). CDR3 loop: CASSITRVGNEQFF. In DNA form, the CDR3 reads TGTGCCAGCAGCATCACTAGAGTGGGCAATGAGCAGTTCTTC.